This T cell receptor (beta chain) was found in a study of immune evolution from preneoplasia to lung adenocarcinoma. Trimming at V came to 5 bases and at J to 4 bases, leaving 6 bases not matched to a gene. Germline V lookup: CDR1 SEHNR, CDR2 FQNEAQ (reference sequence). The CDR3 totals 15 residues. This clone has just one count. Each case's diagnosis was confirmed by two pathologists on H&E. The protocol was immunoSEQ multiplex PCR, while the TCRdb copy is restricted to in-frame clones and leaves out a portion. The table has thousands of clones, less than 90% seen once. The source is a person between 55 and 80 years old with lung adenocarcinoma. The material sequenced was FFPE adjacent normal lung tissue. The chain couples TRBV7-9 to TRBJ1-1, with TRBD1 matching 11 bases. The CDR3 DNA sequence: TGTGCCAGCAGCCTGGGACAGGGGGGTGGCACTGAAGCTTTCTTT. Its translation is CASSLGQGGGTEAFF.